What follows describes a single T cell receptor beta chain. Clones were read by immunoSEQ multiplex PCR, and TCRdb kept only the in-frame ones, dropping some. The table records 100,000 to 150,000 clones, around 84% of them present only once. The sample comes from a study of blood T cell repertoires in COVID-19. Across the study: Donors in the United States, Italy and Spain gave samples during acute or convalescent COVID-19.

Trimming pared 6 bases from V and 5 bases from J, leaving 13 bases between. Germline CDR1 reads LNHDA; CDR2 reads SQIVND (reference sequence). The CDR3 covers 13 residues. This sequence joins TRBV19 and TRBJ1-2, with D perhaps TRBD1 (5 bases). The TCR was taken from a woman of 80 years or more with acute or convalescent COVID-19. The sample consisted of peripheral blood. CDR3 protein: CASRTDNRYGYTF. Written as DNA, the CDR3 is TGTGCCAGTAGGACGGACAACCGGTATGGCTACACCTTC.